This TCR beta chain was captured by sequencing in a study of CD8+CD57+ T cells in acquired aplastic anemia. The CDR3 sequence is 18 residues long. V gave up 0 bases and J gave up 5 bases; unmatched junction bases: 10. The germline CDR1 and CDR2 sequences are MNHEY and SVGEGT. The study profiled TCR beta VDJ and CDR3 using genomic DNA as template. MiXCR was run by TCRdb on the reads, yielding one entry per CDR3 protein. The sample has approximately 200,000 distinct CDR3 sequences, approximately 60% seen once. This clonotype showed up many times. Sample: sorted CD4+, CD8+, or CD8+CD57+ T cells (not recorded which) from PBMCs. The sequence was obtained from a human donor in good health. The rearrangement joins TRBV6-2 or TRBV6-3 to TRBJ1-4, with 9 nucleotides matching TRBD1. CDR3 loop: CASSYSLFGDRENEKLFF. DNA of the CDR3: TGTGCCAGCAGTTACTCTTTGTTTGGGGACAGGGAAAATGAAAAACTGTTTTTT.